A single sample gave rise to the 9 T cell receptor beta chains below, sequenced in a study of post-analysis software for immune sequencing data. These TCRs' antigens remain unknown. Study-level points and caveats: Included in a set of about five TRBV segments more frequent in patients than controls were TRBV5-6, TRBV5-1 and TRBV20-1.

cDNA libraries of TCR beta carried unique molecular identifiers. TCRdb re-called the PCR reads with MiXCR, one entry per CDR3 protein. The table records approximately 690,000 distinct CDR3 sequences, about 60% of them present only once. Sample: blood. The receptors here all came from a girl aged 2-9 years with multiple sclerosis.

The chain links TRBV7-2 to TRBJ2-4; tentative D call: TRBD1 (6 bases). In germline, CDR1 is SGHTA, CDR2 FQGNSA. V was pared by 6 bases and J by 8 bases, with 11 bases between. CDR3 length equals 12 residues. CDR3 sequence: CASSYRADIQYF. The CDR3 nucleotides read TGTGCCAGCAGTTACAGGGCGGACATTCAGTACTTC.

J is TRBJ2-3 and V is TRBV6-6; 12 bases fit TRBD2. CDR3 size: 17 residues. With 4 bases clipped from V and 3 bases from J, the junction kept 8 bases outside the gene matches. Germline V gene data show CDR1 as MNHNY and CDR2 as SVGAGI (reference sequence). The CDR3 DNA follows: TGTGCCAGCAGTTCCCGCCGGACTAGCGGGGTTACAGATACGCAGTATTTT. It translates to CASSSRRTSGVTDTQYF.

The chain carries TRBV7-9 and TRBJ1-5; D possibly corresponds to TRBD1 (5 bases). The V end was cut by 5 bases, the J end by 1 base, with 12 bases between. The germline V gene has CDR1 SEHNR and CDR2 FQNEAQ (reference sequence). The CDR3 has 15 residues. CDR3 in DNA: TGTGCCAGCAGCCCGGGACCGCCCAGCAATCAGCCCCAGCATTTT. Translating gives CASSPGPPSNQPQHF.

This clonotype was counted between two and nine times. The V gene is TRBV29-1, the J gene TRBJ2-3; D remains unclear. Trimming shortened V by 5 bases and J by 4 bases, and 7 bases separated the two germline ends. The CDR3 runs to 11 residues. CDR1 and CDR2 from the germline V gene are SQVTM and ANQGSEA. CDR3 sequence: CSVIGPDTQYF. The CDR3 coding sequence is TGCAGCGTTATTGGGCCAGATACGCAGTATTTT.

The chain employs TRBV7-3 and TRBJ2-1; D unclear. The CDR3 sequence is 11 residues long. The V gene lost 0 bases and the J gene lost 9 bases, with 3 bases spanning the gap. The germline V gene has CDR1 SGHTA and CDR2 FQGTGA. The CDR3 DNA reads TGTGCCAGCAGCTTAACGGTTGAGCAGTTCTTC. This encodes CASSLTVEQFF.

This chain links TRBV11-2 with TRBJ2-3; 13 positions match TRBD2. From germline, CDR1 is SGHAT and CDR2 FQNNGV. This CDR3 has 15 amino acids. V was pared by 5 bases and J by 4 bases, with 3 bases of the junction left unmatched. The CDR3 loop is CASSRTSGRSDTQYF. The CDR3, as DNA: TGTGCCAGCAGCCGGACTAGCGGGAGATCAGATACGCAGTATTTT.

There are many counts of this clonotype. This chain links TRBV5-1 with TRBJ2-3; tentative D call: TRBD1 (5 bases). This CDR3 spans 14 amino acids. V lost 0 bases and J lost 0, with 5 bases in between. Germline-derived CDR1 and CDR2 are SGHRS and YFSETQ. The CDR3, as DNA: TGCGCCAGCAGCTTGGGACAGAGCACAGATACGCAGTATTTT. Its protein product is CASSLGQSTDTQYF.

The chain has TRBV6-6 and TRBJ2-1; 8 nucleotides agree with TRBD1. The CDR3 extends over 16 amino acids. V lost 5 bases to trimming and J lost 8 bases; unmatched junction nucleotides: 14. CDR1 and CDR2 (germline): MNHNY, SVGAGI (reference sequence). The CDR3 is CASSITGQGAVYEQFF. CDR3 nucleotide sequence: TGTGCCAGCAGTATTACGGGGCAGGGGGCGGTCTATGAGCAGTTCTTC.

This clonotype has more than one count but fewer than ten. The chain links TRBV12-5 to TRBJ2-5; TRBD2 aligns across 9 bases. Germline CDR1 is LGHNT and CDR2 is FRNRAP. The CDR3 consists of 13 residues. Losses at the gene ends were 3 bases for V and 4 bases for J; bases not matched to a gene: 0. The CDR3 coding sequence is TGTGCTAGTGGTTTACTAGCGGGAGAGACCCAGTACTTC. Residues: CASGLLAGETQYF. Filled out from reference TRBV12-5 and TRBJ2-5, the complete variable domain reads DARVTQTPRHKVTEMGQEVTMRCQPILGHNTVFWYRQTMMQGLELLAYFRNRAPLDDSGMPKDRFSAEMPDATLATLKIQPSEPRDSAVYFCASGLLAGETQYFGPGTRLLVL.